This T cell receptor beta chain was captured in a study of PD-1 blockade in classical Hodgkin lymphoma. Across the whole study: Intravenous infusions of nivolumab 3 mg/kg reached patients every 2 weeks.

This clone was detected ten times or more. The antigen remains undetermined. TCRdb's copy holds only in-frame clones and misses some; the assay was immunoSEQ multiplex PCR. The sample contains about 43,000 clones, approximately 73% of which appear only once. Overall study findings and caveats: Baseline TCR diversity was reportedly lower in newly diagnosed patients than in healthy donors. It was reported as lower still in relapsed/refractory patients. The drivers behind the repertoire differences, possibly disease activity or prior therapy, remain undefined.

Germline assignment: CDR1 SEHNR and CDR2 FQNEAQ (reference sequence). The CDR3 spans 14 residues. Trimming removed 1 base at V and 7 bases at J, with 8 bases between. Every patient relapsed after autologous stem cell transplantation, and brentuximab vedotin exposure varied. This clonotype was obtained from a human donor with classical Hodgkin lymphoma. Sample: peripheral blood mononuclear cells (PBMCs), taken at baseline. This sequence joins TRBV7-9 and TRBJ1-6, with D possibly matching TRBD1 (6 bases). The CDR3 region is CASSLGDTNSPLHF. In nucleotides, the CDR3 is TGTGCCAGCAGCTTAGGGGACACCAATTCACCCCTCCACTTT.